This T cell receptor beta chain appears in the sequencing data of a study of T cells in narcolepsy. Looking at the study overall: Patients with NT1 or NT2 and healthy control donors were enrolled.

The CDR3 consists of 14 residues. Germline V gene sequence: CDR1 KGHSH, CDR2 LQKENI. After removal of 2 bases from V and 5 bases from J, the junction contained 0 bases not matched to a gene. Study observations and caveats: Blood of same and different patients, but not healthy controls, reportedly held recurring autoreactive clonotypes. HCRT-specific and TRIB2-specific autoreactive clonotypes appeared among same-patient CSF and blood CD4+ clonotypes. In some patient and control memory CD4+ samples, autoreactive clones were absent.

TCRdb's copy holds only in-frame clones and misses some; the assay was immunoSEQ multiplex PCR. The sample lists 12,000 or so clones; about 94% were seen once. About this clone itself: What it recognizes is unknown.

The source is a human donor with narcolepsy. The chain is built from TRBV18 and TRBJ2-7; TRBD2 matches at 13 bases. Sequences were obtained from CD45RA- memory CD4+ T cells from PBMCs. CDR3 coding DNA: TGTGCCAGCTCACCAGGACTAGCGGGAGACGAGCAGTACTTC. It translates to CASSPGLAGDEQYF.